This is a list of T cell receptor beta chains from one sample in a study of OX40 agonist ivuxolimab in advanced cancers. Generated by immunoSEQ multiplex PCR, the TCRdb table keeps only in-frame clones and is missing some. The sample yields more than 55,000 clones, around 90% seen once. This specimen consisted of CD4+ or CD8+ T cells sorted from blood, obtained in a trial of the OX40 agonist ivuxolimab. These receptors were obtained from an adult with an advanced solid tumor such as melanoma, head and neck, liver or kidney cancer. CDR3s include the opening cysteine and the closing phenylalanine or tryptophan. The D gene is left open where the match is weak. The size entry is marked missing in some rows and otherwise reads once, few, many or a size class.

d_call clone_size j_call v_call cdr3_nt cdr3_aa
. . TRBJ2-1 TRBV5-8 TGTGCCAGCAGCGACCCTATGACAGGCTCCTACAATGAGCAGTTCTTC CASSDPMTGSYNEQFF
. . TRBJ1-2 TRBV21-1 TGTGCCAGCAGCAAAGAAGTTGGACACGACGGTCCTAACTATGGCTACACCTTC CASSKEVGHDGPNYGYTF
. . TRBJ2-3 TRBV27 TGTGCCAGCAGTTTATCCAGGACGAGGGGAGCGGATACGCAGTATTTT CASSLSRTRGADTQYF
. . TRBJ1-2 TRBV28 TGTGCCAGCAGTTTGCCGGGGTTTGCCTATGGCTACACCTTC CASSLPGFAYGYTF
TRBD1 . TRBJ2-7 TRBV10-3 TGTGCCATCAGTGACGGACAGGGGGCCCACGAGCAGTACTTC CAISDGQGAHEQYF
. . TRBJ1-4 TRBV28 TGTGCCAGCAGTTTCCCCGGGAGGGTTAATGAAAAACTGTTTTTT CASSFPGRVNEKLFF
TRBD1 . TRBJ2-7 TRBV20-1 TGCAGTGGGGGACAGGGCTACGAGCAGTACTTC CSGGQGYEQYF
. . TRBJ2-7 TRBV6-5 TGTGCCAGCAGTTACCGTACGACTATACCCTCCTACGAGCAGTACTTC CASSYRTTIPSYEQYF
TRBD1 . TRBJ2-2 TRBV29-1 TGCAGCGTTCTCGGACAGGGTGGGACCGGGGAGCTGTTTTTT CSVLGQGGTGELFF
. . TRBJ2-1 TRBV4-1 TGCGCCAGCAGCCTCTTCTCTGAGCAGTTCTTC CASSLFSEQFF
. . TRBJ2-7 TRBV14 TGTGCCAGCAGCCAAGATGTAGGGACAAGAGGGGAAGAGCAGTACTTC CASSQDVGTRGEEQYF
. . TRBJ1-1 TRBV6-6 TGTGCCAGCATTGGACAAGGGGTGAACACTGAAGCTTTCTTT CASIGQGVNTEAFF
TRBD2 . TRBJ2-5 TRBV9 TGTGCCAGCAGCGTTTTGGCTAGCGGGGGGGCCGGAGAGACCCAGTACTTC CASSVLASGGAGETQYF
. . TRBJ2-7 TRBV2 TGTGCCAGCGCCACAGGGATCTACGAGCAGTACTTC CASATGIYEQYF
TRBD2 once TRBJ2-3 TRBV7-2 TGTGCCAGCAGCTTATACATGACTAGCGGGAGACCAGATACGCAGTATTTT CASSLYMTSGRPDTQYF
. . TRBJ2-1 TRBV7-3 TGTGCCAGCAGCTACCAGCCAATACCATACAATGAGCAGTTCTTC CASSYQPIPYNEQFF
TRBD2 . TRBJ2-5 TRBV7-2 TGTGCCAGCAGCCTAGCGGGGGGGCAGGAGACCCAGTACTTC CASSLAGGQETQYF
TRBD1 medium-sized TRBJ2-7 TRBV18 TGTGCCAGCTCACCCTCGGGACAGGGGGCGGGAGAGCAGTACTTC CASSPSGQGAGEQYF
TRBD2 . TRBJ2-1 TRBV5-6 TGTGCCAGCAGCTCCATCGGACTAGCGGGGGGAAAGGAGCAGTTCTTC CASSSIGLAGGKEQFF
TRBD1 . TRBJ1-3 TRBV18 TGTGCCAGCTCACCGGGGACAGCCTCTGGAAACACCATATATTTT CASSPGTASGNTIYF
. . TRBJ2-7 TRBV14 TGTGCCAGCAGCCAAGATCGAGGGGTGCAGGGGTTTTACGAGCAGTACTTC CASSQDRGVQGFYEQYF
. . TRBJ1-3 TRBV10-3 TGTGCCATCAGTGAGGGAGACCTCTCTGGAAACACCATATATTTT CAISEGDLSGNTIYF
. . TRBJ1-1 TRBV9 TGTGCCAGCAGCGTCGCCGGACAGAGGAACACTGAAGCTTTCTTT CASSVAGQRNTEAFF
TRBD1 once TRBJ1-1 TRBV2 TGTGCCAGCAGTGAAGCAGTGACAGGGGGCCTAGCTTTCTTT CASSEAVTGGLAFF
. . TRBJ2-6 TRBV18 TGTGCCAGCTCACCACTCAGCGTTGGGGCCAACGTCCTGACTTTC CASSPLSVGANVLTF
. . TRBJ2-3 TRBV19 TGTGCCAGTAGTATGGGTGAAGGAGATACGCAGTATTTT CASSMGEGDTQYF
. . TRBJ1-5 TRBV29-1 TGCAGCGTCCGCCGGGGGGCCGATCAGCCCCAGCATTTT CSVRRGADQPQHF
TRBD1 few TRBJ1-3 TRBV5-1 TGCGCCAGCAGCTTGGAAAGGACAGGGGGAAACACCATATATTTT CASSLERTGGNTIYF
TRBD2 . TRBJ2-1 TRBV28 TGTGCCAGCAGGAGCGGGAGGAAGGGCAATGAGCAGTTCTTC CASRSGRKGNEQFF
. . TRBJ2-3 TRBV10-1 TGCGCCAGCAGTGCCTCGACTAGTAGCACAGATACGCAGTATTTT CASSASTSSTDTQYF
. . TRBJ1-5 TRBV25-1 TGTGCCAGCAGTGAAGGGACACCCTCCGGGGGGCCCCAGCATTTT CASSEGTPSGGPQHF
. few TRBJ1-3 TRBV7-2 TGTGCCAGCAGCCAACTCGGAAACACCATATATTTT CASSQLGNTIYF
. once TRBJ2-2 TRBV25-1 TGTGCCAGCAGTGAATACGGGACTGAGAACACCGGGGAGCTGTTTTTT CASSEYGTENTGELFF
. . TRBJ2-2 TRBV7-2 TGTGCCAGCAGCCCGCAATCGAACACCGGGGAGCTGTTTTTT CASSPQSNTGELFF
TRBD1 . TRBJ2-1 TRBV2 TGTGCCAGCAGCCGGGACAGTTCCTACAATGAGCAGTTCTTC CASSRDSSYNEQFF
. once TRBJ2-1 TRBV7-2 TGTGCCAGCAGCATCCCAGGGGGGTCCTACAATGAGCAGTTCTTC CASSIPGGSYNEQFF
TRBD1 . TRBJ1-4 TRBV6-1 TGTGCCAGCAGTGACCCACAGGGGGCCTCTGAAAAACTGTTTTTT CASSDPQGASEKLFF
TRBD1 . TRBJ1-1 TRBV7-2 TGTGCCAGCAGATTTACAGGGGGCACTGAAGCTTTCTTT CASRFTGGTEAFF
TRBD2 few TRBJ2-1 TRBV2 TGTGCCAGCTCCTCAGGCCAGCGGGGAGGGAAAAATGAGCAGTTCTTC CASSSGQRGGKNEQFF